This entry describes one TCR beta chain. Its specificity is not known. Every patient had mismatch repair deficiency by PCR or immunohistochemistry. Three pembrolizumab responders had their TCRs sequenced. TCRdb's table, derived via immunoSEQ multiplex PCR, lists solely in-frame clones and lacks some. Seen here are 100,000 to 150,000 clones, about 86% observed once, and the top ten hold approximately 13%. This entry comes from a study of PD-1 blockade in mismatch repair-deficient tumors. General study findings and limits: Tumor-resident clones, often absent from pretreatment blood, expanded after pembrolizumab and then contracted.

V lost 8 bases to trimming and J lost 7 bases; unmatched junction nucleotides: 8. CDR3 size: 14 residues. Germline V lookup: CDR1 SGHTA, CDR2 FQGNSA. The genes are TRBV7-2 and TRBJ2-3, with 11 bases lining up with TRBD2. The sample here was peripheral blood, taken 44 weeks after starting pembrolizumab. This receptor was obtained from an adult with mismatch repair-deficient cancer. Written as DNA, the CDR3 is TGTGCCAGCCGAACTAGCGGGAGCGTCAATACGCAGTATTTT. Translation: CASRTSGSVNTQYF.